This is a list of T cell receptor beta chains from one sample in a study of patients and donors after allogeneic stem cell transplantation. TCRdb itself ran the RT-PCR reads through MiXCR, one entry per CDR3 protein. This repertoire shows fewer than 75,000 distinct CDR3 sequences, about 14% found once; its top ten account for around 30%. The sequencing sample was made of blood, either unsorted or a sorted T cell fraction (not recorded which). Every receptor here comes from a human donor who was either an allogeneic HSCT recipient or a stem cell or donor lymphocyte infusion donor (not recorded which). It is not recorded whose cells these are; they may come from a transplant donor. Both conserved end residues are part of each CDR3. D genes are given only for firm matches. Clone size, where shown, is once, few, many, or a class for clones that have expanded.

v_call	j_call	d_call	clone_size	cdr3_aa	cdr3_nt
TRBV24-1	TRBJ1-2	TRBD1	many	CATSDRDSPYGYTF	TGTGCCACCAGTGACCGGGACAGCCCCTATGGCTACACCTTC
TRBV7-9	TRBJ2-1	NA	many	CASSGTTGDNEQFF	TGTGCCAGCAGCGGAACGACAGGCGACAATGAGCAGTTCTTC
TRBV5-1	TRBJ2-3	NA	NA	CASSLISGTGLSSTQYF	TGCGCCAGCAGCTTGATCTCCGGGACTGGGCTTAGTTCTACGCAGTATTTT
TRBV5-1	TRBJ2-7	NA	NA	CASSLAWEGNYEQYF	TGCGCCAGCAGCTTGGCCTGGGAAGGGAACTACGAGCAGTACTTC
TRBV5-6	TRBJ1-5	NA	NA	CASSLRGTQPQHF	TGTGCCAGCAGCTTACGGGGAACTCAGCCCCAGCATTTT
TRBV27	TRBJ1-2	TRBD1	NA	CASSLSGQGVTEGYTF	TGTGCCAGCAGTTTATCGGGACAGGGGGTCACGGAAGGCTACACCTTC
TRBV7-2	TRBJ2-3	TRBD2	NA	CASSPRTSGRGTDTQYF	TGTGCCAGCAGCCCCCGGACTAGCGGGAGGGGTACAGATACGCAGTATTTT
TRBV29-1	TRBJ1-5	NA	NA	CSVGEGRLSNQPQHF	TGCAGCGTTGGAGAGGGACGGCTAAGCAATCAGCCCCAGCATTTT
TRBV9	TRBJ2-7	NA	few	CASSVDLGSRYEQYF	TGTGCCAGCAGCGTAGATTTGGGATCGAGGTACGAGCAGTACTTC
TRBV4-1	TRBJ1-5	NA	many	CASSQDFRGGQPQHF	TGCGCCAGCAGCCAAGATTTCAGGGGAGGGCAGCCCCAGCATTTT
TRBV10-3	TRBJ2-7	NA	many	CAISGTWALPQDEQYF	TGTGCCATCAGTGGAACCTGGGCCCTCCCCCAGGACGAGCAGTACTTC
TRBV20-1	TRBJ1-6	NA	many	CSASREISYNSPLHF	TGCAGTGCTAGCCGTGAGATTTCCTATAATTCACCCCTCCACTTT
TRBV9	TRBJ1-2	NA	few	CASSVGGGFQYGYTF	TGTGCCAGCAGCGTTGGGGGCGGATTTCAGTATGGCTACACCTTC
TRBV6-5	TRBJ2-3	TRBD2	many	CASSALAGGPFYSTDTQYF	TGTGCCAGCAGTGCGCTAGCGGGAGGGCCCTTCTATAGCACAGATACGCAGTATTTT
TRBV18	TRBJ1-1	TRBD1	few	CASSGDSPEAFF	TGTGCCAGCTCAGGGGACAGTCCTGAAGCTTTCTTT
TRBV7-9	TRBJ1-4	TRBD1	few	CASSLGISGTGDEKLFF	TGTGCCAGCAGCTTAGGGATTTCCGGGACAGGGGATGAAAAACTGTTTTTT
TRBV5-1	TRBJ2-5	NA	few	CASSEMETQYF	TGCGCCAGCAGCGAAATGGAGACCCAGTACTTC
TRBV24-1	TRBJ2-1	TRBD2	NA	CATQGLAGPSSYNEQFF	TGTGCCACCCAGGGACTAGCGGGGCCGAGCTCCTACAATGAGCAGTTCTTC
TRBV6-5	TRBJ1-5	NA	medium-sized	CASSQRGGSNQPQHF	TGTGCCAGCAGTCAAAGGGGGGGTAGCAATCAGCCCCAGCATTTT
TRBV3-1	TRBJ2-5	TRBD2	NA	CASSQEKTSGTGTQYF	TGTGCCAGCAGCCAAGAAAAGACTAGCGGGACTGGGACCCAGTACTTC
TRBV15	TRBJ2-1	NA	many	CATSLSGPVYNEQFF	TGTGCCACTAGCTTGTCAGGACCCGTTTACAATGAGCAGTTCTTC
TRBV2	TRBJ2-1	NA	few	CASSQTVEQFF	TGTGCCAGCAGTCAAACTGTTGAGCAGTTCTTC
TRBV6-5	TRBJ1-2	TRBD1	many	CASKLRTGLLHF	TGTGCCAGCAAGTTGAGGACAGGCCTACTACATTTC
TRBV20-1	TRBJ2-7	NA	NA	CSARDLAGVNYEQYF	TGCAGTGCTAGAGATCTCGCAGGGGTGAACTACGAGCAGTACTTC
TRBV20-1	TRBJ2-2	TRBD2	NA	CSARPGLAGNTGELFF	TGCAGTGCGAGACCGGGACTAGCGGGAAATACCGGGGAGCTGTTTTTT
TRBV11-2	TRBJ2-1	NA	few	CASSATSYNEQFF	TGTGCCAGCAGCGCAACGTCCTACAATGAGCAGTTCTTC
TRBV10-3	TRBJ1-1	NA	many	CAMSDRGGTEAFF	TGTGCCATGAGTGATCGGGGGGGCACTGAAGCTTTCTTT
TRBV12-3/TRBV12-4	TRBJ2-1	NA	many	CASSLRVLGSYNEQFF	TGTGCCAGCAGTTTGAGGGTGCTTGGCTCCTACAATGAGCAGTTCTTC
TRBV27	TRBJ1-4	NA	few	CASRLPKKGVPNEKLFF	TGTGCCAGCAGACTTCCCAAAAAGGGGGTCCCTAATGAAAAACTGTTTTTT
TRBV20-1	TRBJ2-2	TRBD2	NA	CSARRPSGIAGELFF	TGCAGTGCTAGACGCCCTAGCGGGATTGCCGGGGAGCTGTTTTTT
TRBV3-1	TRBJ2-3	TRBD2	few	CASSPQTSGSIDTQYF	TGTGCCAGCAGCCCTCAGACTAGCGGGAGTATCGATACGCAGTATTTT
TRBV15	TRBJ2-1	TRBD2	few	CATSSPTTSGDNEQFF	TGTGCCACCAGCTCACCTACGACTAGCGGGGACAATGAGCAGTTCTTC
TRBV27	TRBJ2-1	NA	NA	CASSLGVRQYNEQFF	TGTGCCAGCAGCTTGGGGGTGCGGCAATACAATGAGCAGTTCTTC
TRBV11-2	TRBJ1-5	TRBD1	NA	CASSLTPQGASQPQHF	TGTGCCAGCAGCTTAACCCCTCAGGGGGCAAGCCAGCCCCAGCATTTT
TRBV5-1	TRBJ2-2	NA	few	CASSLVWGATTGELFF	TGCGCCAGCAGCTTGGTTTGGGGCGCGACCACCGGGGAGCTGTTTTTT
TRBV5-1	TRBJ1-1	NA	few	CASSLAPLNTEAFF	TGCGCCAGCAGCTTGGCGCCACTGAACACTGAAGCTTTCTTT
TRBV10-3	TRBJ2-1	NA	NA	CAILLEQFF	TGTGCCATCCTACTAGAGCAGTTCTTC
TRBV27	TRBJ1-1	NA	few	CASSLRGKDRNTEAFF	TGTGCCAGCAGCCTCAGGGGTAAGGATAGGAACACTGAAGCTTTCTTT
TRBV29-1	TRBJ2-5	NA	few	CSVEAREEETQYF	TGCAGCGTTGAAGCGAGGGAGGAGGAGACCCAGTACTTC
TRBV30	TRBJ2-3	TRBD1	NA	CASNPGQLQYF	TGTGCCAGTAACCCGGGACAGCTGCAGTATTTT
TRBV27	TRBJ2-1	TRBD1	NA	CASSLTTGGNEQFF	TGTGCCAGCAGTTTAACTACAGGGGGCAATGAGCAGTTCTTC
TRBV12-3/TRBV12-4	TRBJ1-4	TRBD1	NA	CASSLSKRGTGEGRTNEKLFF	TGTGCCAGCAGTTTATCCAAACGCGGGACAGGGGAAGGTCGAACTAATGAAAAACTGTTTTTT